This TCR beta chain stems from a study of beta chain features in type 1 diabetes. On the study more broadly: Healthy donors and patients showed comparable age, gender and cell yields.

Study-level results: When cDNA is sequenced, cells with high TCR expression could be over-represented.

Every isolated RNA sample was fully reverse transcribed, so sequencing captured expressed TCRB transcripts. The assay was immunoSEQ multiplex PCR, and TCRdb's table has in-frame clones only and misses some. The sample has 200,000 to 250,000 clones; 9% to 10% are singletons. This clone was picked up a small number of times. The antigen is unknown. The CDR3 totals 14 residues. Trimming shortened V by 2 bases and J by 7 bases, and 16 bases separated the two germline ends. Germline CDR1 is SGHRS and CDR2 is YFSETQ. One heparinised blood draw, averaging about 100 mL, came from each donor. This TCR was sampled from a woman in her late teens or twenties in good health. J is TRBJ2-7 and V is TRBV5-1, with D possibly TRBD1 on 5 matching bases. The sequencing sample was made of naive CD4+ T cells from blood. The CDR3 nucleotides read TGCGCCAGCAGCTTCCAGGGTTTATCTGGTGAGCAGTACTTC. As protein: CASSFQGLSGEQYF.